This T cell receptor (beta chain) was found in a study of cytotoxic CD8 clonotypes in ibrutinib-treated CLL. For TCR beta libraries, about 2 micrograms of genomic DNA were obtained from cryopreserved PBMCs. The CDR3 is 14 amino acids. V was trimmed by 3 bases and J by 6 bases, leaving 15 bases between them. Germline assignment: CDR1 SQVTM and CDR2 ANQGSEA. Sequencing used immunoSEQ multiplex PCR; TCRdb keeps in-frame clones, though not all of them. This sample has 150,000 to 200,000 clones, with 88% found just once. The sample was PBMCs, taken at disease progression, from a patient treated with ibrutinib. The chain combines TRBV29-1 with TRBJ2-4; the D gene is possibly TRBD2 (6 bases). The receptor was isolated from a human donor with chronic lymphocytic leukemia. The CDR3 nucleotides read TGCAGCGTTGAGGGGCCGCTCGGGGGAAACATTCAGTACTTC. It translates to CSVEGPLGGNIQYF.